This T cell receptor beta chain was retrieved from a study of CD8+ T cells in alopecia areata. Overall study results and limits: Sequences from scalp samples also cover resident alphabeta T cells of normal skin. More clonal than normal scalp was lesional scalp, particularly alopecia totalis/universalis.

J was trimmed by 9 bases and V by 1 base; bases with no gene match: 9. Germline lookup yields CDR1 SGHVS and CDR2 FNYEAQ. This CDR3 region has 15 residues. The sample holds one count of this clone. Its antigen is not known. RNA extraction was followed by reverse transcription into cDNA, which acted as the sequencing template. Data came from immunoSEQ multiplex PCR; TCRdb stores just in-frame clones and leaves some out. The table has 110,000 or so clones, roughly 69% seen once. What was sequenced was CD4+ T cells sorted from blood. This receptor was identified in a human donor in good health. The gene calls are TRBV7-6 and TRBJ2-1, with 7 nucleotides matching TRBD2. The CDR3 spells CASSLGRPASGEQFF. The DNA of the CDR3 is TGTGCCAGCAGCTTAGGAAGGCCCGCTAGCGGTGAGCAGTTCTTC.